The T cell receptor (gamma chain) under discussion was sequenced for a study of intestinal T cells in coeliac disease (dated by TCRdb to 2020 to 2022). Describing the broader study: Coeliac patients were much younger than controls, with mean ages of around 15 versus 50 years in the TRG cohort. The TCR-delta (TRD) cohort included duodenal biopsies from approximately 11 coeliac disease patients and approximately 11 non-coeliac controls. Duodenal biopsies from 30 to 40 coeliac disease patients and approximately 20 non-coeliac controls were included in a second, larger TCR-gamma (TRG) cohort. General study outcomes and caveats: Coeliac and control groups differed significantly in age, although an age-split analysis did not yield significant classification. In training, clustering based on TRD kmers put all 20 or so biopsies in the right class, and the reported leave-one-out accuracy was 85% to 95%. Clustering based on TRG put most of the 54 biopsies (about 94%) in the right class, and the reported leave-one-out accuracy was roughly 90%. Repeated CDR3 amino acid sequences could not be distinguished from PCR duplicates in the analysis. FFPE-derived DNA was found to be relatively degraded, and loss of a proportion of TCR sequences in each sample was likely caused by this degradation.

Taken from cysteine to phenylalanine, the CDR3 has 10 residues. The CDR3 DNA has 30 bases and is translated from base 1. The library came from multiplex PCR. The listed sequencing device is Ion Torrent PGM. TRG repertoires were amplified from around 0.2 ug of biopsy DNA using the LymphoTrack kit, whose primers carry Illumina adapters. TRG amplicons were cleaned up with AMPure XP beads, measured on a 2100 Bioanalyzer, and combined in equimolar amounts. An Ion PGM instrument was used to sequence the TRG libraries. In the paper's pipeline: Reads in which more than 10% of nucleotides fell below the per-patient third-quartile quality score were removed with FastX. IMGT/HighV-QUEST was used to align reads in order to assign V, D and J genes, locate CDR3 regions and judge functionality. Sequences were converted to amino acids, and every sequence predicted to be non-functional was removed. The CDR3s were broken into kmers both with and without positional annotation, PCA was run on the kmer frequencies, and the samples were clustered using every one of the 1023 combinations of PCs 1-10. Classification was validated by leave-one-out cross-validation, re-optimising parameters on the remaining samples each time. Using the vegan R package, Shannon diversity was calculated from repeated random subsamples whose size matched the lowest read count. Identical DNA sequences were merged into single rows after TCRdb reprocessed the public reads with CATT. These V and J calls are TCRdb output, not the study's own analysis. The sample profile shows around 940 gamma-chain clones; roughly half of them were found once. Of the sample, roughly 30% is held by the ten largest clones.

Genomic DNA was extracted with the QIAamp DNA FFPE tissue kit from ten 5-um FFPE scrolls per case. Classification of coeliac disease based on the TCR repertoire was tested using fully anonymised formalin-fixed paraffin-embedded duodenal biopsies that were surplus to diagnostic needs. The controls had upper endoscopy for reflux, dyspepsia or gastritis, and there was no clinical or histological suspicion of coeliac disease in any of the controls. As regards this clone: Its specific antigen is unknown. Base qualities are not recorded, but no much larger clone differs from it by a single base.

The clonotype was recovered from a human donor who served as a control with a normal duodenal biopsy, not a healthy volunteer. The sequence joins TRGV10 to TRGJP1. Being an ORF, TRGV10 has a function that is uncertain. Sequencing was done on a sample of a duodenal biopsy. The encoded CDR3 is CALTGWFKIF. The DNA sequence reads TGTGCCCTCACTGGTTGGTTCAAGATATTT.